Each of the 30 T cell receptor beta chains below was sequenced from the same sample in a study of identifying expanded T cells in peripheral blood. Profiled with immunoSEQ multiplex PCR; TCRdb holds only in-frame clones, not every one. The sample has just under 65,000 clones, 70% to 90% seen once. The sequencing sample was made of blood. The source is a person between 18 and 75 years old in good health.

CDR3 nucleotides: TGTGCCAGCAGCTTAGTGGGACAGGGTTATGGCTACACCTTC. Translation: CASSLVGQGYGYTF. V usage is TRBV7-2 and J usage is TRBJ1-2; 9 nucleotides match TRBD1. The junction had 2 bases not matched to a gene; V was cut back by 1 base and J by 5 bases. In germline, CDR1 is SGHTA, CDR2 FQGNSA. This CDR3 region has 14 residues.

The rearrangement links TRBV30 to TRBJ1-1, with D possibly TRBD1 on 6 matching bases. From germline, CDR1 is GTSNPN and CDR2 SVGIG (reference sequence). Trimming removed 2 bases from V and 0 bases from J, with 16 bases in between. This CDR3 region has 16 residues. The CDR3 DNA reads TGTGCCTGGAGTTTCAGAGGGGGGGTTATGAACACTGAAGCTTTCTTT. Its protein is CAWSFRGGVMNTEAFF.

The chain is built from TRBV7-3 and TRBJ2-5; no definite D call. Trimming shortened V by 2 bases and J by 7 bases, and 11 bases separated the two germline ends. CDR3 length equals 13 residues. Germline CDR1 SGHTA, CDR2 FQGTGA. CDR3 sequence reads: CASSLDNARTQYF. The DNA for the CDR3 is TGTGCCAGCAGCTTAGATAACGCTCGGACCCAGTACTTC.

V gene TRBV6-1 combines with J gene TRBJ2-5, with D hard to call. CDR1 is MNHNS and CDR2 is SASEGT in the germline V gene. The CDR3 spans 13 residues. V was shortened by 2 bases and J by 2 bases, with 6 bases between the two germline ends. For the CDR3, the DNA is TGTGCCAGCAGTGAAAAGGAGCAAGAGACCCAGTACTTC. Translating it yields CASSEKEQETQYF.

The chain couples TRBV7-3 to TRBJ2-3; D gene unclear. V lost 3 bases to trimming and J lost 2 bases, with 9 bases between them. Germline V gives CDR1 SGHTA, CDR2 FQGTGA. The length of the CDR3 is 14 residues. CDR3: CASSLDRYTDTQYF. DNA for the CDR3: TGTGCCAGCAGCTTGGACCGATACACAGATACGCAGTATTTT.

The chain employs TRBV4-3 and TRBJ1-2; D gene unclear. Between the trimmed V and J ends, which lost 1 base and 5 bases, there was a span of 11 bases. The germline gives CDR1 LGHNA, CDR2 YSLEER. The CDR3 runs 14 residues. This chain's CDR3 is CASSQAQSQYGYTF. The CDR3 bases are TGCGCCAGCAGCCAAGCTCAGAGTCAATATGGCTACACCTTC.

The chain combines TRBV28 with TRBJ2-3; unclear D gene. V lost 2 bases and J 0 bases, leaving 12 bases between the germline ends. The V gene's germline CDR1 is MDHEN and CDR2 SYDVKM. CDR3 length: 16 residues. CDR3 sequence: CASSLLWTESTDTQYF. The CDR3 nucleotides read TGTGCCAGCAGTTTACTCTGGACCGAAAGCACAGATACGCAGTATTTT. Full variable domain (rest looked up from reference TRBV28 and TRBJ2-3): DVKVTQSSRYLVKRTGEKVFLECVQDMDHENMFWYRQDPGLGLRLIYFSYDVKMKEKGDIPEGYSVSREKKERFSLILESASTNQTSMYLCASSLLWTESTDTQYFGPGTRLTVL.

V is TRBV9 and J is TRBJ2-2; unclear D gene. There are 16 residues in the CDR3. Per the germline V gene, CDR1 is SGDLS and CDR2 is YYNGEE. V lost 0 bases to trimming and J lost 2 bases, with 11 bases between them. CDR3 nucleotides: TGTGCCAGCAGCGTAGCTGCGCCAGGAAACACCGGGGAGCTGTTTTTT. Protein sequence: CASSVAAPGNTGELFF.

This sequence joins TRBV7-2 and TRBJ2-1; possibly TRBD1 for D (6 bases). The germline V gene encodes CDR1 SGHTA and CDR2 FQGNSA. V was cut by 4 bases and J by 4 bases, with 11 bases left in between. This CDR3 has 14 amino acids. This CDR3 is CASSYTQGYNEQFF. CDR3 coding DNA: TGTGCCAGCAGCTACACACAGGGATACAATGAGCAGTTCTTC. The whole variable domain, filled in from reference TRBV7-2 and TRBJ2-1, reads GAGVSQSPSNKVTEKGKDVELRCDPISGHTALYWYRQSLGQGLEFLIYFQGNSAPDKSGLPSDRFSAERTGGSVSTLTIQRTQQEDSAVYLCASSYTQGYNEQFFGPGTRLTVL.

This chain connects TRBV6-1 to TRBJ1-1; no clear D. V gave up 8 bases and J gave up 4 bases, with 14 bases separating them. Germline CDR1 reads MNHNS; CDR2 reads SASEGT. There are 13 residues in the CDR3. The CDR3 region is CASFTRQFTEAFF. In DNA form, the CDR3 reads TGTGCCAGCTTCACGAGGCAGTTCACTGAAGCTTTCTTT.

This clone turned up a few times. The V and J genes are TRBV6-1 and TRBJ2-1, with 8 bases fitting TRBD2. Germline trimming cut 6 bases from V and 1 base from J; bases unmatched to any gene: 2. Germline assignment: CDR1 MNHNS and CDR2 SASEGT. The CDR3 loop spans 14 amino acids. The chain's CDR3 is CASSGGESYNEQFF. The CDR3 region has the DNA TGTGCCAGCAGCGGGGGGGAGTCCTACAATGAGCAGTTCTTC.

Only a few counts were recorded for this clone. V usage is TRBV4-1 and J usage is TRBJ1-5; possibly TRBD1 for D (6 bases). V gave up 4 bases and J gave up 3 bases, with 13 bases separating them. Germline assignment: CDR1 MGHRA and CDR2 YSYEKL. The CDR3 has 15 residues. The CDR3 DNA follows: TGCGCCAGCAGCCCTACACAGGGAAACAATCAGCCCCAGCATTTT. Its protein is CASSPTQGNNQPQHF.

The V and J genes are TRBV5-1 and TRBJ2-1; 14 bases map to TRBD2. CDR3 length: 15 amino acids. In germline, CDR1 is SGHRS, CDR2 YFSETQ. V was clipped by 4 bases and J by 6 bases; unmatched bases: 3. CDR3 DNA: TGCGCCAGCAGCCCGGGACTAGCGGGAGCCAATGAGCAGTTCTTC. As protein: CASSPGLAGANEQFF.

The J gene is TRBJ2-7, the V gene TRBV6-5, with D perhaps TRBD1 (6 bases). From germline, CDR1 is MNHEY and CDR2 SVGAGI. This CDR3 has 14 residues. Trimming removed 4 bases from V and 6 bases from J, with 16 bases in between. As DNA, the CDR3 is TGTGCCAGCAGTTTAGTGGGGGCGCATCGCGAGCAGTACTTC. Translation: CASSLVGAHREQYF.

This chain uses TRBV15 with TRBJ2-7; maybe TRBD1 (7 bases). V dropped 5 bases and J dropped 3 bases, with 17 bases sitting between them. Per germline, CDR1 LNHNV and CDR2 YYDKDF (reference sequence). The CDR3 is made up of 15 amino acids. The CDR3 loop reads CATSGGTAIFYEQYF. The CDR3 region has the DNA TGTGCCACCAGCGGGGGGACAGCTATATTCTACGAGCAGTACTTC.

This clone was counted once. This chain uses TRBV2 with TRBJ2-7; D might be TRBD2 (5 bases). This CDR3 is 13 amino acids long. V gave up 6 bases and J gave up 2 bases, with 11 bases separating them. Germline lookup yields CDR1 SNHLY and CDR2 FYNNEI. This chain's CDR3 is CASRLDGTYEQYF. Written as DNA, the CDR3 is TGTGCCAGCAGACTGGACGGGACCTACGAGCAGTACTTC.

This clone showed up just once. The chain is built from TRBV5-1 and TRBJ1-2, with D perhaps matching TRBD1 (5 bases). Germline V gene lookup returns CDR1 SGHRS and CDR2 YFSETQ. The CDR3 runs 13 residues. V shed 1 base and J shed 13 bases, with 17 bases lying between them. The CDR3 DNA sequence: TGCGCCAGCAGCTTGTATGAGGGTAGCGGGGGCACCTTC. It codes for CASSLYEGSGGTF.

Regarding this clone: One junction end does not reproduce the germline sequence, and a read error may be involved. CDR3 sequence: CASRLGGPSQPQHF. As DNA, the CDR3 is TGTGCCAGCAGGTTAGGGGGGCCCTCTCAGCCCCAGCATTTT. This chain joins TRBV7-2 and TRBJ1-5; weak D call: TRBD1 (6 bases). There are 14 residues in the CDR3. Germline values: CDR1 SGHTA, CDR2 FQGNSA. The full variable domain, with the rest looked up from reference TRBV7-2 and TRBJ1-5, is GAGVSQSPSNKVTEKGKDVELRCDPISGHTALYWYRQSLGQGLEFLIYFQGNSAPDKSGLPSDRFSAERTGGSVSTLTIQRTQQEDSAVYLCASRLGGPSQPQHFGDGTRLSIL.

V usage is TRBV9 and J usage is TRBJ2-2; TRBD2 matches 10 bases. The CDR3 runs to 16 residues. With V trimmed by 3 bases and J by 1 base, 3 bases remained unmatched. Per germline, CDR1 SGDLS and CDR2 YYNGEE. The DNA of the CDR3 is TGTGCCAGCAGCGACACTAGCGGGAAGAACACCGGGGAGCTGTTTTTT. Translating gives CASSDTSGKNTGELFF.

The chain employs TRBV14 and TRBJ2-3; D not resolved. Between the trimmed V and J ends, which lost 1 base and 5 bases, there was a span of 4 bases. CDR1 and CDR2 from the germline V gene are SGHDN and FVKESK. This CDR3 is 12 amino acids long. Written as DNA, the CDR3 is TGTGCCAGCAGCCAAGTACAAGATACGCAGTATTTT. As protein: CASSQVQDTQYF.

V gene TRBV5-4 combines with J gene TRBJ1-6; 8 bases are a match to TRBD1. Trimming removed 2 bases from V and 10 bases from J; junction bases left unmatched: 11. Germline V CDR1 and CDR2: SGHNT, YYREEE (reference sequence). The length of the CDR3 is 16 residues. The CDR3 here is CASSFSLDRVDSPLHF. The CDR3 coding sequence is TGTGCCAGCAGCTTCAGTTTGGACAGGGTAGACTCACCCCTCCACTTT.

The CDR3 DNA is TGTGCCAGCAGCTTAGGTGGGACAGGGGGATTTCCTGACTATGAGCAGTTCTTC. It translates to CASSLGGTGGFPDYEQFF. J is TRBJ2-1 and V is TRBV7-9; 11 nucleotides agree with TRBD1. The CDR3 loop spans 18 amino acids. The J segment lost 8 bases and the V segment lost 1 base, leaving 13 bases of the junction unmatched. Germline loops: CDR1 SEHNR, CDR2 FQNEAQ (reference sequence).

The genes are TRBV28 and TRBJ2-1, with 9 bases identical to TRBD2. V trimming: 7 bases; J trimming: 0 bases; junction bases outside the gene matches: 7. This CDR3 region has 16 residues. The V gene's germline CDR1 is MDHEN and CDR2 SYDVKM. DNA for the CDR3: TGTGCCAGCACCCGCGGGGGGGCCAGCTCCTACAATGAGCAGTTCTTC. This gives the protein CASTRGGASSYNEQFF.

The chain is built from TRBV7-2 and TRBJ2-7, with D possibly matching TRBD1 (6 bases). V shed 2 bases and J shed 2 bases, with 10 bases lying between them. This CDR3 comprises 14 residues. In germline, CDR1 is SGHTA, CDR2 FQGNSA. The CDR3 bases are TGTGCCAGCAGCTTAATCTCAGGGGCCTACGAGCAGTACTTC. Translated: CASSLISGAYEQYF.

The genes are TRBV5-1 and TRBJ1-3, with D maybe TRBD1 (6 bases). Germline V gene data show CDR1 as SGHRS and CDR2 as YFSETQ. V was clipped by 7 bases and J by 4 bases, with 6 bases between them. The CDR3 sequence is 11 residues long. CDR3 DNA: TGCGCCAGCGGACAGGGAAACACCATATATTTT. Its protein product is CASGQGNTIYF.

This chain connects TRBV10-1 to TRBJ2-5; possibly TRBD2 for D (5 bases). Trimming pared 2 bases from V and 5 bases from J, leaving 12 bases between. The length of the CDR3 is 14 residues. Germline values: CDR1 WNHNN, CDR2 SYGVQD (reference sequence). DNA of the CDR3: TGCGCCAGCAGTGAGGGACTCCCTCGGGAGACCCAGTACTTC. This sequence encodes CASSEGLPRETQYF.

The V call is TRBV15, the J call TRBJ2-5; possible D gene TRBD2, 6 bases. Trimming cost V 3 bases and J 4 bases, with 6 bases left between them. This CDR3 spans 12 amino acids. The germline gives CDR1 LNHNV, CDR2 YYDKDF (reference sequence). The CDR3 region has the DNA TGTGCCACCAGCAGGGGGGGAGAGACCCAGTACTTC. The encoded protein is CATSRGGETQYF.

This chain uses TRBV6-4 with TRBJ2-7; TRBD1 might be the D (6 bases). The CDR3 has 15 amino acids. Per germline, CDR1 MRHNA and CDR2 SNTAGT. V lost 4 bases, J lost 5 bases, and 18 bases lay in between. CDR3 loop: CASSAFGTPLHEQYF. CDR3 in DNA: TGTGCCAGCAGTGCATTCGGGACACCTCTCCACGAGCAGTACTTC.

The chain carries TRBV30 and TRBJ2-1; TRBD1 agrees at 12 bases. CDR1 is GTSNPN and CDR2 is SVGIG in the germline V gene (reference sequence). The CDR3 is made up of 13 amino acids. Trimming took 6 bases from V and 7 from J; bases not matched to a gene: 4. CDR3 loop: CACPGQGANEQFF. The DNA for the CDR3 is TGTGCCTGCCCGGGACAGGGGGCTAATGAGCAGTTCTTC.

This chain joins TRBV2 and TRBJ2-5, with 9 positions matching TRBD1. The V gene's germline CDR1 is SNHLY and CDR2 FYNNEI. The CDR3 has 14 amino acids. Unmatched junction bases numbered 6, after V lost 7 bases and J lost 3 bases. The CDR3 spells CASNPGQGEETQYF. The CDR3 DNA reads TGTGCCAGCAATCCGGGACAGGGTGAAGAGACCCAGTACTTC.